The present entry profiles one T cell receptor (beta chain) with its context. The antigen remains undetermined. The authors prepared UMI-labeled TRB cDNA libraries by 5' RACE. For each CDR3 protein, TCRdb gives one entry from its re-call of the 5' RACE reads, without DNA. The sample features 130,000 to 150,000 distinct CDR3 sequences, with roughly 0.27% in its top ten. This entry is derived from a study of CXCR3-negative and CXCR3-positive naive CD8 T cells. Per the germline V gene, CDR1 is SGHTA and CDR2 is FQGNSA. The CDR3 is made up of 14 amino acids. Findings and limits, study-wide: Researchers report that CXCR3-positive naive cells carry more hydrophobic TRB CDR3s than CXCR3-negative naive cells.

The chain combines TRBV7-2 with TRBJ2-5. Sequences were obtained from naive CXCR3+ CD8+ T cells from blood. The subset was: CD45RO-CCR7+CD27+CD95- naive CD8+ T cells expressing CXCR3 (TNR3+). This sequence was found in a human donor in good health. Some clones in this sample may be carry-over from other donors' samples. This CDR3 is CASSFSPLKETQYF.